Each of the 26 T cell receptor beta chains below was sequenced from the same sample in a study of breast tumors, draining lymph nodes, adjacent tissues (TCRdb year 2016). Lymph node samples came from the axillary draining lymph nodes of breast cancer patients. Preparation of the library involved multiplex PCR. The sample was run on an Illumina HiSeq 2000. TCRdb's own reprocessing of the public reads used fastp at Q25 and MiXCR and kept productive beta chains. CDR3 protein duplicates are merged, each entry listing the most common genes and DNA. The sample table lists approximately 210,000 distinct CDR3 sequences, about 30% of them with a count of one. Clones ranked in the top ten supply 1.3% to 1.5% of the sample. Specimen: axillary lymph node tissue. The receptors shown here come from a female donor with breast cancer. Some clones in this sample may be carry-over from other donors' samples.

This clonotype was seen a few times. This chain connects TRBV12-3 or TRBV12-4 to TRBJ2-6; D gene ambiguous. The CDR3 is 13 amino acids. The V and J ends lost 7 bases and 4 bases respectively, with 8 bases between them. The CDR3 is CASILTGANVLTF. CDR3 in DNA: TGTGCCAGCATCCTAACAGGGGCCAACGTCCTGACTTTC.

With regard to this clonotype: The missing conserved phenylalanine or tryptophan at the end of this CDR3 makes a read error likely. The chain carries TRBV19 and TRBJ1-6; D perhaps matches TRBD1 (5 bases). The CDR3 runs 16 residues. Germline loops: CDR1 LNHDA, CDR2 SQIVND (reference sequence). V was shortened by 6 bases and J by 3 bases, with 15 bases between the two germline ends. The CDR3 sequence: CASSSGRGSYNSPLHY. CDR3 nucleotides: TGTGCCAGTAGCTCCGGACGGGGGAGCTATAATTCACCCCTCCACTAC.

The V gene is TRBV28, the J gene TRBJ2-5, with D possibly being TRBD1 or TRBD2 (5 bases each). CDR1 is MDHEN, CDR2 SYDVKM, per germline. V lost 5 bases to trimming and J lost 3 bases, with 13 bases between them. The CDR3 is made up of 14 amino acids. The DNA for the CDR3 is TGTGCCAGCAGTCTGTCTGGGGGAGAAGAGACCCAGTACTTC. Amino acids: CASSLSGGEETQYF.

In the case of this clonotype: Being one base from a much bigger clone, this may be a read error. This chain links TRBV11-2 with TRBJ2-7; D might be TRBD1 or TRBD2, each matching 6 bases. CDR1 is SGHAT, CDR2 FQNNGV, per germline. The ends were cut back, 4 bases at V and 0 bases at J, with 19 bases in the middle. The CDR3 consists of 17 residues. CDR3: CASSWGAGPGVSYEQYF. CDR3 coding DNA: TGTGCCAGCAGCTGGGGGGCGGGACCAGGGGTCTCCTACGAGCAGTACTTC.

The chain combines TRBV29-1 with TRBJ1-2, with 7 positions matching TRBD1. Germline V gene lookup returns CDR1 SQVTM and CDR2 ANQGSEA. With V trimmed by 8 bases and J by 4 bases, 4 bases remained unmatched. The length of the CDR3 is 11 residues. The CDR3 is CSSRDSYGYTF. In DNA, the CDR3 is TGCAGCAGCCGGGACAGCTATGGCTACACCTTC.

This clonotype came up a few times. This chain joins TRBV20-1 and TRBJ2-1; TRBD2 aligns across 14 bases. V shed 0 bases and J 7 bases; nucleotides not matched to a gene: 5. Germline-derived CDR1 and CDR2 are DFQATT and SNEGSKA (reference sequence). CDR3 length: 16 residues. The CDR3 loop is CSARDRRLAGGNEQFF. The CDR3 DNA sequence: TGCAGTGCTAGAGATCGCCGACTAGCGGGGGGGAATGAGCAGTTCTTC.

Ten or more counts support this clonotype. The rearrangement links TRBV6-5 to TRBJ2-1, with TRBD2 identical over 13 bases. The germline V gene has CDR1 MNHEY and CDR2 SVGAGI. V shed 6 bases, J shed 4 bases, and the junction held 6 bases outside the gene matches. The CDR3 sequence is 16 residues long. The CDR3 DNA is TGTGCCAGCAGACTGGGGACTAGCGGGAAATACAATGAGCAGTTCTTC. The encoded protein is CASRLGTSGKYNEQFF.

This clonotype appeared many times. The chain combines TRBV20-1 with TRBJ2-3; D gene ambiguous. The germline CDR1 and CDR2 sequences are DFQATT and SNEGSKA (reference sequence). Trimming took off 3 bases at V and 3 bases at J, with 4 bases between the two ends. This CDR3 has 11 residues. The CDR3 bases are TGCAGTGCTAGCCGGACAGATACGCAGTATTTT. Amino acid sequence: CSASRTDTQYF.

This clonotype was seen ten or more times. The chain is built from TRBV5-1 and TRBJ2-1; 7 nucleotides line up with TRBD2. J lost 4 bases, V lost 4 bases, and 11 bases had no gene match. CDR3 size: 16 residues. Germline loops: CDR1 SGHRS, CDR2 YFSETQ. CDR3 nucleotide sequence: TGCGCCAGCAGCCGAGACAGCGGGATATATTACAATGAGCAGTTCTTC. Translating gives CASSRDSGIYYNEQFF. The whole variable domain, remainder taken from reference TRBV5-1 and TRBJ2-1, is KAGVTQTPRYLIKTRGQQVTLSCSPISGHRSVSWYQQTPGQGLQFLFEYFSETQRNKGNFPGRFSGRQFSNSRSEMNVSTLELGDSALYLCASSRDSGIYYNEQFFGPGTRLTVL.

The chain has TRBV25-1 and TRBJ2-1; weak D call: TRBD2 (6 bases). Germline V gene lookup returns CDR1 MGHDK and CDR2 SYGVNS. Trimming removed 4 bases from V and 3 bases from J, with 19 bases in between. CDR3 size: 17 residues. This CDR3 is CASSASLGTPNYNEQFF. Written as DNA, the CDR3 is TGTGCCAGCAGTGCTAGTTTGGGGACTCCCAACTACAATGAGCAGTTCTTC.

About this clonotype: A much larger clonotype is one base distant, so this may be a read error. This sequence joins TRBV5-4 and TRBJ2-3; D might be TRBD2 (6 bases). Germline loops: CDR1 SGHNT, CDR2 YYREEE (reference sequence). The CDR3 loop spans 15 amino acids. V was cut by 6 bases and J by 7 bases, with 21 bases left in between. CDR3 bases: TGTGCCAGCATGCCGGGCGGGACGGGTCCTCATACGCAGTATTTT. Translated, it gives CASMPGGTGPHTQYF.

This clonotype was observed at least ten times. The rearrangement links TRBV6-5 to TRBJ2-3; TRBD1 is a possible D gene (6 bases). The germline V gene has CDR1 MNHEY and CDR2 SVGAGI. The V end was cut by 6 bases, the J end by 6 bases, with 16 bases between. The CDR3 is 14 residues long. CDR3: CASRRGFRSDTQYF. For the CDR3, the DNA is TGTGCCAGCAGGAGGGGGTTTAGGAGTGATACGCAGTATTTT.

Ten or more counts support this clonotype. The V call is TRBV7-8, the J call TRBJ2-1, with D perhaps TRBD1 (5 bases). CDR1 is SGHVS, CDR2 FQNEAQ, per germline. V lost 7 bases, J lost 2 bases, and 12 bases lay in between. The CDR3 runs 14 residues. The DNA of the CDR3 is TGTGCCAGCATCGGACCAGGGACCTACAATGAGCAGTTCTTC. Translated: CASIGPGTYNEQFF.

This clonotype appeared a few times. The CDR3 coding sequence is TGCAGTGCTAGGGCAGGGGGCGGTTTGGGGCATTCACCCCTCCACTTT. Translating gives CSARAGGGLGHSPLHF. The chain joins TRBV20-1 to TRBJ1-6; 8 nucleotides align to TRBD1. Germline values: CDR1 DFQATT, CDR2 SNEGSKA (reference sequence). V shed 3 bases, J shed 8 bases, and the junction held 12 bases outside the gene matches. The CDR3 covers 16 residues.

V and J are TRBV6-6 and TRBJ2-1; D is undetermined. V gave up 8 bases and J gave up 5 bases, with 13 bases separating them. CDR1 MNHNY and CDR2 SVGAGI come from the germline V gene (reference sequence). This CDR3 spans 13 amino acids. In nucleotides, the CDR3 is TGTGCCAGCGGGCCAAACACGAACAATGAGCAGTTCTTC. It specifies CASGPNTNNEQFF.

The chain employs TRBV9 and TRBJ1-6; D is possibly TRBD1 (5 bases). Deletions cut 3 bases from V and 9 bases from J, with 13 bases between. The CDR3 runs to 14 residues. Germline V gene data show CDR1 as SGDLS and CDR2 as YYNGEE. The CDR3 DNA follows: TGTGCCAGCAGCGCAGCGGGGGTGGTTTCACCCCTCCACTTT. Protein: CASSAAGVVSPLHF.

About this clonotype itself: A much larger clone lies a single base off, so this may be a read error. The J gene is TRBJ1-1, the V gene TRBV2; D uncertain. The CDR3 consists of 12 residues. V lost 6 bases to trimming and J lost 5 bases, with 10 bases between them. Germline lookup yields CDR1 SNHLY and CDR2 FYNNEI. The CDR3 here is CASSRIETEAFF. In DNA form, the CDR3 reads TGTGCCAGCAGCCGAATCGAAACTGAAGCTTTCTTT.

This clonotype has at least ten counts. This chain connects TRBV10-1 to TRBJ2-3, with D possibly matching TRBD2 (5 bases). Germline values: CDR1 WNHNN, CDR2 SYGVQD (reference sequence). CDR3 size: 13 residues. Trimming removed 5 bases from V and 2 bases from J, with 8 bases in between. CDR3 in amino acids: CASSRLATDTQYF. Written as DNA, the CDR3 is TGCGCCAGCAGTCGGCTAGCCACAGATACGCAGTATTTT.

This clonotype occurred many times. This chain joins TRBV28 and TRBJ1-4, with D unclear. CDR3 size: 12 residues. The germline CDR1 and CDR2 sequences are MDHEN and SYDVKM. V dropped 9 bases and J dropped 0 bases, with 5 bases sitting between them. The CDR3 is CASGTTNEKLFF. In DNA form, the CDR3 reads TGTGCCAGTGGAACAACTAATGAAAAACTGTTTTTT.

As concerns this clonotype: A much larger clone lies a single base off, so this may be a read error. V gene TRBV6-6 combines with J gene TRBJ2-6, with D perhaps matching TRBD1 (5 bases). The CDR3 spans 16 residues. CDR1 MNHNY and CDR2 SVGAGI come from the germline V gene (reference sequence). In DNA, the CDR3 is TGTGCCAGCAGTCACGACAACCTCTCTGGGGCCAACGTCCTGGCTTTC. Its translation is CASSHDNLSGANVLAF.

The table lists this clonotype with many counts. The chain employs TRBV20-1 and TRBJ2-7; 11 bases are a match to TRBD2. CDR1 and CDR2 (germline): DFQATT, SNEGSKA (reference sequence). The V segment lost 3 bases and the J segment 5 bases; nucleotides outside the gene matches: 18. This CDR3 spans 18 amino acids. The CDR3 region is CSASSELAGGQTRDEQYF. CDR3 DNA sequence: TGCAGTGCTAGTTCAGAGCTAGCGGGAGGTCAAACACGGGACGAGCAGTACTTC.

Turning to this clonotype: A much larger clone lies one base from this, so it may be a read error. The CDR3 spells CASSQTRDTQHF. DNA of the CDR3: TGTGCCAGCAGCCAAACTCGTGATACGCAGCATTTT. V is TRBV5-5 and J is TRBJ2-3; D remains unclear. The DNA end is more similar to TRBJ1-5, so the J call may be wrong. This CDR3 comprises 12 residues. Germline CDR1 and CDR2: SGHKS and YYEKEE (reference sequence).

CDR3 bases: TGCGCCAGCAGCTGGCAGGGACAGGGCGGCTATGGCTACACCTTC. Its translation is CASSWQGQGGYGYTF. The rearrangement uses TRBV5-1 and TRBJ1-2, with 9 bases identical to TRBD1. CDR3 length: 15 amino acids. The junction had 7 bases not matched to a gene; V was cut back by 3 bases and J by 4 bases. Germline CDR1 is SGHRS and CDR2 is YFSETQ.

This clonotype was seen many times. The chain is built from TRBV6-5 and TRBJ1-4; no definite D call. The CDR3 sequence is 12 residues long. The ends were cut back, 8 bases at V and 6 bases at J, with 10 bases in the middle. The germline CDR1 and CDR2 sequences are MNHEY and SVGAGI. The CDR3 reads CASRGFHEKLFF. Written as DNA, the CDR3 is TGTGCCAGCCGCGGGTTTCATGAAAAACTGTTTTTT.

The chain couples TRBV15 to TRBJ2-7, with D possibly matching TRBD2 (5 bases). Germline V lookup: CDR1 LNHNV, CDR2 YYDKDF (reference sequence). The CDR3 loop spans 11 amino acids. CDR3 protein: CARRTQVEQYF. The CDR3 DNA reads as TGTGCTAGACGGACTCAGGTTGAGCAGTACTTC.

The table lists this clonotype with many counts. The rearrangement joins TRBV29-1 to TRBJ2-1; D possibly corresponds to TRBD2 (6 bases). The germline V gene has CDR1 SQVTM and CDR2 ANQGSEA. This CDR3 spans 14 amino acids. With 4 bases removed from V and 8 bases from J, the gap between germline ends came to 18 bases. The CDR3 loop is CSVVYYLGEDEQFF. CDR3 nucleotides: TGCAGCGTTGTTTACTACTTAGGGGAGGATGAGCAGTTCTTC.